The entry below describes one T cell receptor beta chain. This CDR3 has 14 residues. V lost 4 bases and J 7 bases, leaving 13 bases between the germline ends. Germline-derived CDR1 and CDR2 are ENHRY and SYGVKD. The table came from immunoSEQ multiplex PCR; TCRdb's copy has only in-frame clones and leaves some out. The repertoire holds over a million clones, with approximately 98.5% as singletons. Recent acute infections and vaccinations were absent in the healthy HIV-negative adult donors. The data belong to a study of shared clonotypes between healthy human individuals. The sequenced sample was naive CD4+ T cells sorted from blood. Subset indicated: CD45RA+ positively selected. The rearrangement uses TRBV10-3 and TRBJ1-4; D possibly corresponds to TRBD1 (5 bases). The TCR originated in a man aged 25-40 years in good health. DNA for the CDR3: TGTGCCATCAGTGCGGGGACTGTCCGTGAAAAACTGTTTTTT. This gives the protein CAISAGTVREKLFF.